Each of the 14 T cell receptor beta chains below was sequenced from the same sample in a study of control samples from healthy donors and cancer patients. The table came from immunoSEQ multiplex PCR; TCRdb's copy has only in-frame clones and leaves some out. The table shows about 110,000 clones, with roughly 90% occurring only once. Sequenced material: PBMCs. These receptors originate from an older woman with lung cancer.

CDR3 loop: CASSDRGTEAFF. The CDR3 DNA sequence: TGTGCCAGTTCCGACAGGGGCACTGAAGCTTTCTTT. This sequence joins TRBV19 and TRBJ1-1; 8 positions agree with TRBD1. The J segment lost 4 bases and the V segment lost 8 bases, leaving 3 bases of the junction unmatched. The length of the CDR3 is 12 residues. Per the germline V gene, CDR1 is LNHDA and CDR2 is SQIVND (reference sequence). The full variable domain, in which reference TRBV19 and TRBJ1-1 provide the parts outside the CDR3, is DGGITQSPKYLFRKEGQNVTLSCEQNLNHDAMYWYRQDPGQGLRLIYYSQIVNDFQKGDIAEGYSVSREKKESFPLTVTSAQKNPTAFYLCASSDRGTEAFFGQGTRLTVV.

This clone has a handful of counts. The rearrangement joins TRBV11-2 to TRBJ1-6, with D perhaps matching TRBD1 (5 bases). The length of the CDR3 is 15 residues. Trimming cost V 1 base and J 11 bases, with 15 bases left between them. CDR1 and CDR2 (germline): SGHAT, FQNNGV. The CDR3 coding sequence is TGTGCCAGCAGCTTAGGGCAGGGTATAGGGGCACCCCTCCACTTT. This encodes CASSLGQGIGAPLHF.

The chain links TRBV19 to TRBJ2-2; D is unresolved. V was cut by 1 base and J by 5 bases, with 8 bases left in between. CDR1 LNHDA and CDR2 SQIVND come from the germline V gene (reference sequence). The CDR3 has 14 residues. The CDR3 sequence is CASSIARATGELFF. CDR3 nucleotide sequence: TGTGCCAGTAGTATAGCCCGAGCGACCGGGGAGCTGTTTTTT. Full variable domain (missing parts from reference TRBV19 and TRBJ2-2): DGGITQSPKYLFRKEGQNVTLSCEQNLNHDAMYWYRQDPGQGLRLIYYSQIVNDFQKGDIAEGYSVSREKKESFPLTVTSAQKNPTAFYLCASSIARATGELFFGEGSRLTVL.

The chain uses TRBV29-1 and TRBJ1-1; 7 positions agree with TRBD1. CDR1 SQVTM and CDR2 ANQGSEA come from the germline V gene. V was clipped by 6 bases and J by 4 bases; unmatched bases: 8. The CDR3 runs 13 residues. The CDR3: CSVTGQLPTEAFF. The DNA for the CDR3 is TGCAGCGTGACGGGACAGCTCCCCACTGAAGCTTTCTTT.

The chain links TRBV5-1 to TRBJ2-1; 10 positions agree with TRBD2. Germline V gene lookup returns CDR1 SGHRS and CDR2 YFSETQ. With V trimmed by 2 bases and J by 3 bases, 2 bases remained unmatched. The CDR3 consists of 15 residues. The CDR3 DNA sequence: TGCGCCAGCAGCTTTACTAGCGGGGTCTACAATGAGCAGTTCTTC. This translates into CASSFTSGVYNEQFF.

This chain links TRBV6-5 with TRBJ1-4; 8 nucleotides align to TRBD1. This CDR3 contains 13 residues. Germline CDR1 is MNHEY and CDR2 is SVGAGI. Unmatched junction bases numbered 3, after V lost 4 bases and J lost 8 bases. CDR3 DNA sequence: TGTGCCAGCAGTTCCGACAGGGGCGAAAAACTGTTTTTT. Protein product: CASSSDRGEKLFF.

The V call is TRBV11-3, the J call TRBJ1-1; 11 bases are shared with TRBD1. The germline gives CDR1 SGHNT, CDR2 YENEEA. This CDR3 has 15 residues. V lost 5 bases to trimming and J lost 3 bases; unmatched junction nucleotides: 5. CDR3 sequence (DNA): TGTGCCAGCAGCCGCGGGACAGGGGGGTACACTGAAGCTTTCTTT. It specifies CASSRGTGGYTEAFF.

This clone came up once. The chain recombines TRBV3-1 (or the pseudogene TRBV3-2) with TRBJ1-1; D remains ambiguous. This CDR3 is 14 amino acids long. Trimming took off 4 bases at V and 0 bases at J, with 9 bases between the two ends. In germline, CDR1 is LGHDT, CDR2 YNNKEL (reference sequence). The CDR3 spells CASSPRPVNTEAFF. The CDR3 DNA reads TGTGCCAGCAGCCCCCGGCCGGTGAACACTGAAGCTTTCTTT.

The chain carries TRBV5-4 and TRBJ2-7; 13 bases line up with TRBD2. The germline V gene encodes CDR1 SGHNT and CDR2 YYREEE (reference sequence). V lost 0 bases, J lost 5 bases, and 2 bases stayed unmatched. The CDR3 sequence is 15 residues long. In DNA, the CDR3 is TGTGCCAGCAGCTTGGGTGGACTAGCGGGAGACGAGCAGTACTTC. Encoded protein: CASSLGGLAGDEQYF.

The rearrangement joins TRBV19 to TRBJ2-3; TRBD2 matches at 10 bases. Germline-derived CDR1 and CDR2 are LNHDA and SQIVND (reference sequence). This CDR3 comprises 15 residues. V was pared by 4 bases and J by 6 bases, with 7 bases of the junction left unmatched. CDR3 nucleotides: TGTGCCAGTAGTAATAAGCGGGGGGGCTCTGATACGCAGTATTTT. It is translated as CASSNKRGGSDTQYF.

The J gene is TRBJ1-5, the V gene TRBV24-1; 7 positions match TRBD1. V gave up 4 bases and J gave up 6 bases; unmatched junction bases: 8. The CDR3 runs to 15 residues. Looked up from germline, CDR1 is KGHDR and CDR2 is SFDVKD. Here the CDR3 DNA reads TGTGCCACCAGTGAAGGGGGCGCGGGTGGTCAGCCCCAGCATTTT. Translation gives CATSEGGAGGQPQHF.

This rearrangement joins TRBV19 to TRBJ1-1; possibly TRBD1 for D (6 bases). The germline V gene has CDR1 LNHDA and CDR2 SQIVND (reference sequence). The germline V and J ends were trimmed by 3 bases and 8 bases, with 19 bases remaining between them. The CDR3 sequence is 15 residues long. CDR3: CASSIGGARSPEAFF. The DNA for the CDR3 is TGTGCCAGTAGTATTGGGGGGGCCCGGTCCCCCGAAGCTTTCTTT.

This sequence joins TRBV25-1 and TRBJ1-1, with 8 bases fitting TRBD1. This CDR3 region has 13 residues. The J segment lost 3 bases and the V segment lost 6 bases, leaving 3 bases of the junction unmatched. Germline CDR1 is MGHDK and CDR2 is SYGVNS. The CDR3 is CASRDREDTEAFF. CDR3 nucleotide sequence: TGTGCCAGCAGGGACAGGGAAGACACTGAAGCTTTCTTT.

This sequence joins TRBV11-1 and TRBJ2-5; D not certain. The CDR3 is 14 amino acids. Trimming pared 0 bases from V and 5 bases from J, leaving 10 bases between. Germline V gives CDR1 SGHAT, CDR2 FQDESV (reference sequence). The CDR3 DNA sequence: TGTGCCAGCAGCTTAGCGATGTACGGGGAGACCCAGTACTTC. Translated, it gives CASSLAMYGETQYF.